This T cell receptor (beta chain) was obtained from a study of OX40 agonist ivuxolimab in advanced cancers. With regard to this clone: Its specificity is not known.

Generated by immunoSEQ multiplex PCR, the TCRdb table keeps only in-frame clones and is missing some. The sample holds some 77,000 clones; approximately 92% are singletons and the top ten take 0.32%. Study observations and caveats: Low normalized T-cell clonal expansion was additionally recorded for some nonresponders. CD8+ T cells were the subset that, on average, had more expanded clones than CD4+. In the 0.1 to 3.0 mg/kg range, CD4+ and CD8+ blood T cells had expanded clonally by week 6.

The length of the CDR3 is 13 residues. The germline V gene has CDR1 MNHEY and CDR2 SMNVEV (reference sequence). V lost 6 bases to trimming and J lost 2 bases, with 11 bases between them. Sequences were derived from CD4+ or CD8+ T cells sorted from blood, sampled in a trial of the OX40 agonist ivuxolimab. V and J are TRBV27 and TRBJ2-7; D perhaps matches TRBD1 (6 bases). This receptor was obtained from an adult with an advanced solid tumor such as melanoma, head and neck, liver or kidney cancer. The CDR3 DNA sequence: TGTGCCAGCAGCCCCGGGACACCCTACGAGCAGTACTTC. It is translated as CASSPGTPYEQYF.